This T cell receptor beta chain was recovered during a study of T cell responses to AZD1222 COVID-19 vaccine. J lost 5 bases, V lost 2 bases, and 8 bases had no gene match. CDR3 size: 16 residues. Germline V CDR1 and CDR2: LNHDA, SQIVND (reference sequence). Study findings and constraints: Possibly, clonal diversity was underestimated; donors were largely white British and included more females.

Sequenced by immunoSEQ multiplex PCR; TCRdb stores in-frame clones only, minus some. Among 150,000 to 200,000 clones listed, approximately 91% were seen once. Comments on this clone: Antigen unknown.

The receptor comes from an adult who received the AZD1222 COVID-19 vaccine. The source material was peripheral blood, sampled 28 days after the second AZD1222 dose. The chain links TRBV19 to TRBJ2-5, with 10 bases matching TRBD2. The CDR3, as DNA: TGTGCCAGTAGTATACGGAGCGGGGGGGCACTGGAGACCCAGTACTTC. Protein: CASSIRSGGALETQYF.